Listed below are T cell receptor beta chains from one sample, sequenced in a study of blood T cells in healthy people across ages. TCRdb recomputed calls from the 5' RACE reads with MiXCR, one row per CDR3 protein. The repertoire includes about 1.4 million distinct CDR3 sequences, 59% of them detected once, and under 8.5% sits in the top ten. Sequences were obtained from blood. The receptor set was obtained from a man younger than 35 in good health. CDR3s include the opening cysteine and the closing phenylalanine or tryptophan. The D gene is left open where the match is weak. Clone size is given for some rows only: seen once, a few or many times, or a class if the clone is expanded.

>NA|14|TRBV5-6|NA|TRBJ2-1
CATHGGVGSNEQFF
TGTGCCACCCATGGCGGAGTAGGGAGCAATGAGCAGTTCTTC
>NA|14|TRBV5-6|NA|TRBJ2-1
CTSSLTGGYNEQFF
TGTACCAGCAGCTTGACCGGGGGCTACAATGAGCAGTTCTTC
>NA|18|TRBV10-3|TRBD1|TRBJ1-2
CAIKLNRDRGLESNGYTF
TGTGCCATAAAGCTAAACCGGGACAGGGGATTGGAATCGAATGGCTACACCTTC
>few|10|TRBV20-1|NA|TRBJ2-7
CSAPFVEQYF
TGCAGTGCCCCGTTTGTCGAGCAGTACTTC
>few|13|TRBV7-9|NA|TRBJ2-2
CASSPTRSGELFF
TGTGCCAGCAGCCCTACTAGATCCGGGGAGCTGTTTTTT
>NA|12|TRBV3-1|NA|TRBJ1-2
CASEQSNYGYTF
TGTGCCAGCGAGCAGTCCAACTATGGCTACACCTTC
>NA|17|TRBV7-2|NA|TRBJ2-3
CASSLGRGNSATDTQYF
TGTGCCAGCAGCTTAGGTCGGGGTAATAGTGCGACAGATACGCAGTATTTT
>NA|17|TRBV11-2|NA|TRBJ1-2
CASSSLNRGPDGYGYTF
TGTGCCAGCAGCTCCCTTAACCGGGGGCCCGACGGCTATGGCTACACCTTC
>few|16|TRBV20-1|NA|TRBJ2-1
CSARGPGGPIYNEQFF
TGCAGTGCTAGAGGGCCAGGGGGGCCAATCTACAATGAGCAGTTCTTC
>NA|13|TRBV18|NA|TRBJ2-7
CASSAIGSYEQYF
TGTGCCAGCTCAGCCATAGGTTCCTACGAGCAGTACTTC
>NA|13|TRBV4-1|NA|TRBJ2-3
CASSHTRGDTQYF
TGCGCCAGCAGCCATACAAGGGGAGATACGCAGTATTTT